These 24 T cell receptor beta chains came from one sample sequenced in a study of blood T cells in healthy people across ages. The use of a sample-barcoded 5' primer and a J-beta primer mix characterized a second PCR of about 6 to 12 cycles. Via MiXCR, TCRdb re-called the 5' RACE reads, giving one row per CDR3 protein. The sample contains around 1.5 million distinct CDR3 sequences, around 35% of which appear only once. What was sequenced was blood. These receptor sequences come from a woman in her 30s in good health.

This clonotype was counted only a few times. The V gene is TRBV7-9, the J gene TRBJ2-7; D is unclear. The CDR3 length is 13 residues. Germline V lookup: CDR1 SEHNR, CDR2 FQNEAQ (reference sequence). Trimming stripped 5 bases from V and 3 bases from J, with 11 bases between. The CDR3 reads CASSPQSIYEQYF. For the CDR3, the DNA is TGTGCCAGCAGCCCTCAGAGCATCTACGAGCAGTACTTC.

This clonotype was detected only a few times. V is TRBV4-1 and J is TRBJ2-3; D is ambiguous. The CDR3 runs to 15 residues. Germline CDR1 reads MGHRA; CDR2 reads YSYEKL. Trimming cost V 7 bases and J 5 bases, with 19 bases left between them. CDR3 residues: CASISYLGSGDTQYF. The CDR3 DNA sequence: TGCGCCAGCATCTCCTACCTCGGTTCAGGAGATACGCAGTATTTT.

CDR3 coding DNA: TGTGCCAGCAGTTACTTCGGGTACGAGCAGTACTTC. Its translation: CASSYFGYEQYF. The chain is built from TRBV6-2 or TRBV6-3 and TRBJ2-7; D not resolved. The CDR3 runs to 12 residues. CDR1 and CDR2 (germline): MNHEY, SVGEGT. With 1 base removed from V and 4 bases from J, the gap between germline ends came to 5 bases.

The genes are TRBV20-1 and TRBJ1-5; D remains unclear. This CDR3 is built from 12 residues. The germline V gene has CDR1 DFQATT and CDR2 SNEGSKA (reference sequence). V lost 3 bases and J lost 5, with 8 bases in between. CDR3 region: CSARSLHQPQHF. CDR3 sequence (DNA): TGCAGTGCTAGGTCCCTGCATCAGCCCCAGCATTTT.

This chain connects TRBV2 to TRBJ1-2; TRBD1 agrees at 10 bases. The CDR3 is 15 residues long. Trimming removed 6 bases from V and 4 bases from J; junction bases left unmatched: 8. Per the germline V gene, CDR1 is SNHLY and CDR2 is FYNNEI. This CDR3 reads CASREQTGGGYGYTF. In nucleotides, the CDR3 is TGTGCCAGCAGGGAACAGACAGGGGGCGGCTATGGCTACACCTTC.

This clonotype was detected only a few times. The chain couples TRBV28 to TRBJ2-3; D unclear. Trimming stripped 6 bases from V and 2 bases from J, with 12 bases between. Germline CDR1 reads MDHEN; CDR2 reads SYDVKM. The CDR3 loop spans 14 amino acids. This CDR3 reads CASSLTSLTDTQYF. The CDR3 DNA reads as TGTGCCAGCAGCCTTACTTCCCTCACAGATACGCAGTATTTT.

The chain links TRBV6-1 to TRBJ2-3, with 8 nucleotides matching TRBD2. J lost 1 base, V lost 8 bases, and 5 bases had no gene match. CDR1 MNHNS and CDR2 SASEGT come from the germline V gene. This CDR3 contains 14 residues. The chain's CDR3 is CASRSGGCTDTQYF. In DNA, the CDR3 is TGTGCCAGCCGCAGCGGGGGATGCACAGATACGCAGTATTTT.

With regard to this clonotype: A junction boundary mismatches the germline segment, possibly from a read error. The chain uses TRBV20-1 and TRBJ1-1; 9 positions match TRBD1. Germline lookup yields CDR1 DFQATT and CDR2 SNEGSKA (reference sequence). This CDR3 has 14 amino acids. The CDR3 spells CSARRQGGRTGAFF. CDR3 nucleotide sequence: TGCAGTGCTAGAAGACAGGGGGGACGCACTGGAGCTTTCTTT.

This clonotype showed up just a few times. It may be a read error: a sequence one base away is much more abundant. The chain employs TRBV10-2 and TRBJ2-6; tentatively, D is TRBD1 (5 bases). The CDR3 length is 14 residues. The V end lost 6 bases, the J end lost 4 bases, and 10 bases lay between the germline ends. Germline V gene lookup returns CDR1 WSHSY and CDR2 SAAADI. The CDR3 DNA sequence: TGCGCCAGCAGGGCGGCAGGGGGGGCCAACGTCCTGACTTTC. Its protein product is CASRAAGGANVLTF.

Remarks on this clonotype: Being one base from a much bigger clone, this may be a read error. This chain links TRBV27 with TRBJ1-1; D is ambiguous. Germline V lookup: CDR1 MNHEY, CDR2 SMNVEV (reference sequence). The CDR3 sequence is 14 residues long. Trimming left V 2 bases short and J 5 bases short, with 12 bases between. In DNA, the CDR3 is TGTGCCAGCAGTTTACAGAGGGCTAGTACTGAAGCTTTCTTT. Translated, it gives CASSLQRASTEAFF.

The rearrangement links TRBV6-1 to TRBJ2-1, with 7 bases fitting TRBD2. With 2 bases clipped from V and 0 bases from J, the junction kept 7 bases outside the gene matches. Germline V CDR1 and CDR2: MNHNS, SASEGT. The CDR3 runs 17 residues. The CDR3 DNA is TGTGCCAGCAGTGAACCCTACCAGCGGGACTCCTACAATGAGCAGTTCTTC. Encoded protein: CASSEPYQRDSYNEQFF.

This clonotype was found a few times. The V gene is TRBV7-2, the J gene TRBJ2-1, with 9 bases aligning to TRBD1. This CDR3 is built from 14 residues. In germline, CDR1 is SGHTA, CDR2 FQGNSA. V was pared by 3 bases and J by 8 bases, with 5 bases of the junction left unmatched. CDR3 region: CASSFGTGIDEQFF. CDR3 nucleotides: TGTGCCAGCAGCTTCGGGACAGGGATAGATGAGCAGTTCTTC.

This clonotype was observed at least ten times. This chain joins TRBV12-3 or TRBV12-4 and TRBJ1-5, with a possible D match to TRBD1 (5 bases). V lost 3 bases, J lost 0 bases, and 6 bases lay in between. The CDR3 extends over 14 amino acids. The CDR3 nucleotides are TGTGCCAGCAGTTTCGGGGGTAGCAATCAGCCCCAGCATTTT. This translates into CASSFGGSNQPQHF.

This clonotype has just a few counts. A read error may be the cause here, since a much bigger clone is one base away. The J gene is TRBJ1-2, the V gene TRBV10-3, with TRBD1 as a possible D gene (6 bases). Trimming removed 4 bases from V and 6 bases from J, with 18 bases in between. CDR3 length equals 15 residues. Germline CDR1 is ENHRY and CDR2 is SYGVKD. The DNA of the CDR3 is TGTGCCATCAGTGGGTCGGGGGGCTTGTTCCATGGCTACACCTTC. Translating gives CAISGSGGLFHGYTF.

The J gene is TRBJ2-7, the V gene TRBV4-2; perhaps TRBD2 as D (7 bases). V was clipped by 4 bases and J by 6 bases, with 22 bases between them. Per the germline V gene, CDR1 is LGHNA and CDR2 is YNFKEQ. The CDR3 has 16 amino acids. CDR3 protein: CASSRGGEGGSSEQYF. The CDR3 DNA reads as TGTGCCAGCAGCCGAGGGGGGGAAGGCGGGAGCAGCGAGCAGTACTTC.

This sequence joins TRBV20-1 and TRBJ2-5; 9 positions match TRBD2. The CDR3 consists of 16 residues. J gave up 2 bases and V 0 bases, and 7 bases lay outside the gene matches. The V gene's germline CDR1 is DFQATT and CDR2 SNEGSKA (reference sequence). CDR3 in amino acids: CSARDARGGAQETQYF. CDR3 nucleotide sequence: TGCAGTGCTAGAGATGCTCGCGGGGGGGCACAAGAGACCCAGTACTTC.

This clonotype appeared a few times. J is TRBJ2-3 and V is TRBV6-6; weak D call: TRBD1 (5 bases). The germline gives CDR1 MNHNY, CDR2 SVGAGI (reference sequence). The CDR3 totals 16 residues. V gave up 0 bases and J gave up 0 bases, with 10 bases separating them. The CDR3 region is CASSYSGASSTDTQYF. As DNA, the CDR3 is TGTGCCAGCAGTTACTCAGGGGCCTCTAGCACAGATACGCAGTATTTT.

The CDR3 here is CASSLGTGVCDEQYF. In nucleotides, the CDR3 is TGTGCCAGCAGCTTGGGTACGGGGGTGTGCGACGAGCAGTACTTC. The chain couples TRBV7-9 to TRBJ2-5; a weak D match, TRBD2 (6 bases). TRBJ2-7 explains the end of the DNA better; the J call may be wrong. This CDR3 is 15 amino acids long. From germline, CDR1 is SEHNR and CDR2 FQNEAQ (reference sequence).

About this clonotype: At one end, the junction sequence differs from germline, possibly due to a read error. The rearrangement links TRBV6-1 to TRBJ1-4, with a possible D match to TRBD1 (5 bases). Germline CDR1 is MNHNS and CDR2 is SASEGT. This CDR3 spans 16 amino acids. The CDR3 nucleotides read TGTGCCGGCAGAAATAGGGACCGGGCTTCTAATGAAAAACTGTTTTTT. Its protein is CAGRNRDRASNEKLFF.

This clonotype came up a few times. The chain has TRBV27 and TRBJ2-2; D unresolved. Per the germline V gene, CDR1 is MNHEY and CDR2 is SMNVEV (reference sequence). This CDR3 is built from 13 residues. V dropped 3 bases and J dropped 5 bases, with 7 bases sitting between them. The CDR3 DNA is TGTGCCAGCAGTTTCTTGGCTACCGGGGAGCTGTTTTTT. Residues: CASSFLATGELFF.

V gene TRBV4-1 combines with J gene TRBJ1-1; D unresolved. The germline V gene has CDR1 MGHRA and CDR2 YSYEKL. This CDR3 has 15 amino acids. V lost 0 bases and J 5 bases, leaving 13 bases between the germline ends. In nucleotides, the CDR3 is TGCGCCAGCAGCCAAGATCAAATAGGGTGGACTGAAGCTTTCTTT. Protein: CASSQDQIGWTEAFF.

Worth noting for this clonotype: One junction end disagrees with the germline gene, perhaps due to a read error. The chain uses TRBV7-9 and TRBJ2-1, with 8 bases matching TRBD2. Germline CDR1 and CDR2: SEHNR and FQNEAQ (reference sequence). The CDR3 has 13 residues. The CDR3: CVSSPGGPDEQFF. CDR3 sequence (DNA): TGTGTCAGCAGCCCGGGGGGGCCGGATGAGCAGTTCTTC. Supplemented by reference TRBV7-9 and TRBJ2-1, the full variable domain reads DTGVSQNPRHKITKRGQNVTFRCDPISEHNRLYWYRQTLGQGPEFLTYFQNEAQLEKSRLLSDRFSAERPKGSFSTLEIQRTEQGDSAMYLCVSSPGGPDEQFFGPGTRLTVL.

This chain joins TRBV14 and TRBJ2-7, with D tentatively TRBD2 (5 bases). V was cut by 2 bases and J by 3 bases, with 17 bases left in between. Germline CDR1 is SGHDN and CDR2 is FVKESK. This CDR3 spans 16 amino acids. Here the CDR3 DNA reads TGTGCCAGCAGCCAATTTCCCCCAGGCCGGGGCTACGAGCAGTACTTC. Encoded protein: CASSQFPPGRGYEQYF.

This clonotype turned up a few times. J is TRBJ2-3 and V is TRBV7-9; tentative D call: TRBD1 (7 bases). Germline V lookup: CDR1 SEHNR, CDR2 FQNEAQ (reference sequence). The CDR3 extends over 13 amino acids. V shed 10 bases and J shed 4 bases, with 15 bases lying between them. CDR3 nucleotide sequence: TGTGCCACTACGGAGGGGGCCTCAGATACGCAGTATTTT. Translating it yields CATTEGASDTQYF.